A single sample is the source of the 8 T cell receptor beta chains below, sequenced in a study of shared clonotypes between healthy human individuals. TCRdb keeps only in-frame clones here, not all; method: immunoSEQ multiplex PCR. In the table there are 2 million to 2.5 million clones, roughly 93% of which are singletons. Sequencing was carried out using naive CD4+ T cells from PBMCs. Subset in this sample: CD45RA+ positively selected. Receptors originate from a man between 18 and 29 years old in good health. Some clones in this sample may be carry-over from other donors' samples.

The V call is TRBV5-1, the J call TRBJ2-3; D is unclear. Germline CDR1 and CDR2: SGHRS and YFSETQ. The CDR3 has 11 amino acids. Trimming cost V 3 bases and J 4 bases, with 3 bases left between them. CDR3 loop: CASSYADTQYF. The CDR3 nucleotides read TGCGCCAGCAGCTACGCAGATACGCAGTATTTT.

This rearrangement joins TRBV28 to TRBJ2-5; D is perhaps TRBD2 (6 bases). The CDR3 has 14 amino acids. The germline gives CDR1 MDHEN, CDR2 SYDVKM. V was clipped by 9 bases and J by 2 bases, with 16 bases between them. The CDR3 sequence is CASYNGGPQETQYF. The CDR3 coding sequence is TGTGCCAGTTATAACGGAGGGCCACAAGAGACCCAGTACTTC. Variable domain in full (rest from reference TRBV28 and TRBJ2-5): DVKVTQSSRYLVKRTGEKVFLECVQDMDHENMFWYRQDPGLGLRLIYFSYDVKMKEKGDIPEGYSVSREKKERFSLILESASTNQTSMYLCASYNGGPQETQYFGPGTRLLVL.

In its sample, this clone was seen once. CDR3 in DNA: TGCGCCAGCAGCCAAGATCTGGTGGTTGGGGCCCAGCATTTT. This translates into CASSQDLVVGAQHF. This chain connects TRBV4-3 to TRBJ1-5; unclear D gene. Germline V gene data show CDR1 as LGHNA and CDR2 as YSLEER. The CDR3 spans 14 residues. Trimming left V 0 bases short and J 11 bases short, with 14 bases between.

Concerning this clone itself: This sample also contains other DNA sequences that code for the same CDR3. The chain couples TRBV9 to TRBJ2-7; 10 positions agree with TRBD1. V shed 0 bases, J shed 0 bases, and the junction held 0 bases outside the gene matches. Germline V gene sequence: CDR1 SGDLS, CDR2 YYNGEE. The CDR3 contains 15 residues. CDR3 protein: CASSVGTGGSYEQYF. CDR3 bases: TGTGCCAGCAGCGTAGGGACAGGGGGCTCCTACGAGCAGTACTTC.

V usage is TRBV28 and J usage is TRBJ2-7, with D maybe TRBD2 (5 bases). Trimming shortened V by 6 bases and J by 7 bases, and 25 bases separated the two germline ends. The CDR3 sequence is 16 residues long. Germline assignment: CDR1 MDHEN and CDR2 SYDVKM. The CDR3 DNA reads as TGTGCCAGCAGCTCCCCCCCGGGTAGTACCAGAGGGGAGCAGTACTTC. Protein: CASSSPPGSTRGEQYF.

The DNA of the CDR3 is TGTGCCAGCAGTGGGCGGGGGAACACTGAAGCTTTCTTT. The encoded protein is CASSGRGNTEAFF. The chain carries TRBV2 and TRBJ1-1, with D uncertain. Per the germline V gene, CDR1 is SNHLY and CDR2 is FYNNEI. Trimming left V 4 bases short and J 1 base short, with 7 bases between. This CDR3 has 13 residues.

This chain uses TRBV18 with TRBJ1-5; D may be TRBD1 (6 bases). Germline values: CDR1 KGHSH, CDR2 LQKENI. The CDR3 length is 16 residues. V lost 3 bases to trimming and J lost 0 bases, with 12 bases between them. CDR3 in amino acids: CASSPPDSLSNQPQHF. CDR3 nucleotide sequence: TGTGCCAGCTCACCGCCGGACAGTCTTAGCAATCAGCCCCAGCATTTT.

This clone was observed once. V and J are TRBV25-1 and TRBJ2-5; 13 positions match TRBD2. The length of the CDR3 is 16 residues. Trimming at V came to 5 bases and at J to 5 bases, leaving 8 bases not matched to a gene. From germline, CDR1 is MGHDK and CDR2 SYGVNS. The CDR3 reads CASSPGTSGRVETQYF. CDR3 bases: TGTGCCAGCAGTCCGGGTACTAGCGGGAGGGTCGAGACCCAGTACTTC.